This passage covers 10 T cell receptor beta chains from one sample sequenced in a study of T cell responses to AZD1222 COVID-19 vaccine. Repertoires were generated with immunoSEQ multiplex PCR, while TCRdb's copy carries only in-frame clones and drops some. The profile covers around 130,000 clones, with approximately 90% appearing a single time and roughly 8.9% taken by the ten largest. The sample here was peripheral blood, taken 28 days after the second AZD1222 dose. These receptors were collected from an adult who received the AZD1222 COVID-19 vaccine.

The chain uses TRBV6-2 or TRBV6-3 and TRBJ1-2, with 7 bases identical to TRBD1. Per germline, CDR1 MNHEY and CDR2 SVGEGT. The CDR3 is 15 amino acids. The V gene end was trimmed by 6 bases and the J gene end by 3 bases; junction bases not matched to a gene: 10. The CDR3 sequence is CASSLGRGRDYGYTF. The CDR3 coding sequence is TGTGCCAGCAGCTTGGGGAGGGGGCGAGACTATGGCTACACCTTC.

The gene calls are TRBV21-1 and TRBJ2-2; the table assigns TRBD2, which was not confirmed against the DNA. TRBV21-1 is annotated as a pseudogene. The CDR3 is 16 amino acids. The CDR3 here is CASSLVRQLNTGELFF. The CDR3 coding sequence is TGTGCCAGCAGCCTAGTCCGGCAGCTGAACACCGGGGAGCTGTTTTTT.

In its sample, this clone was seen once. The chain joins TRBV30 to TRBJ2-1; D is ambiguous. The CDR3 spans 13 residues. CDR1 is GTSNPN and CDR2 is SVGIG in the germline V gene (reference sequence). V lost 2 bases to trimming and J lost 7 bases, with 12 bases between them. The CDR3 nucleotides are TGTGCCTGGAGTCCCCCCAGCAGTAATGAGCAGTTCTTC. This codes for CAWSPPSSNEQFF.

This clone was counted a single time. The chain combines TRBV5-1 with TRBJ2-5; D may match TRBD1 or TRBD2 (6 bases each). CDR1 and CDR2 (germline): SGHRS, YFSETQ. V was trimmed by 0 bases and J by 5 bases, leaving 14 bases between them. This CDR3 comprises 15 residues. The CDR3 region is CASSLVSGAGETQYF. The DNA for the CDR3 is TGCGCCAGCAGCTTGGTCTCGGGGGCCGGGGAGACCCAGTACTTC.

J is TRBJ1-3 and V is TRBV5-1; no clear D. CDR1 and CDR2 from the germline V gene are SGHRS and YFSETQ. The CDR3 covers 14 residues. With 0 bases removed from V and 4 bases from J, the gap between germline ends came to 8 bases. CDR3 nucleotide sequence: TGCGCCAGCAGCTTGGGACTAGCAGGAAACACCATATATTTT. Translation gives CASSLGLAGNTIYF.

The gene calls are TRBV9 and TRBJ2-1, with TRBD2 matching over 10 bases. The ends lost 4 bases at V and 4 bases at J; junction bases unmatched: 8. Germline assignment: CDR1 SGDLS and CDR2 YYNGEE. CDR3 size: 16 residues. CDR3 DNA sequence: TGTGCCAGCAGCCCCCGGGGTAGCGGGGGGTACAATGAGCAGTTCTTC. Translating gives CASSPRGSGGYNEQFF.

V is TRBV6-1 and J is TRBJ1-1; D is perhaps TRBD1 (5 bases). Germline V CDR1 and CDR2: MNHNS, SASEGT. This CDR3 contains 14 residues. V was clipped by 3 bases and J by 4 bases, with 12 bases between them. CDR3: CASSEQGDLTEAFF. The CDR3 coding sequence is TGTGCCAGCAGTGAGCAGGGCGATCTCACTGAAGCTTTCTTT.

The rearrangement uses TRBV19 and TRBJ1-6; 7 nucleotides align to TRBD1. Germline-derived CDR1 and CDR2 are LNHDA and SQIVND (reference sequence). This CDR3 spans 16 amino acids. The ends lost 4 bases at V and 6 bases at J; junction bases unmatched: 9. CDR3 bases: TGTGCCAGTAGTAGCGGGACAGCTTGGGGTAATTCACCCCTCCACTTT. This sequence encodes CASSSGTAWGNSPLHF.

The V call is TRBV5-1, the J call TRBJ1-1, with TRBD1 matching 8 bases. This CDR3 has 14 amino acids. CDR1 and CDR2 from the germline V gene are SGHRS and YFSETQ. The V segment lost 0 bases and the J segment 4 bases; nucleotides outside the gene matches: 2. CDR3 residues: CASSLAGGTTEAFF. The CDR3 DNA reads as TGCGCCAGCAGCTTGGCAGGGGGCACCACTGAAGCTTTCTTT.

The genes are TRBV2 and TRBJ1-2; D gene ambiguous. Per germline, CDR1 SNHLY and CDR2 FYNNEI. There are 14 residues in the CDR3. Trimming cost V 2 bases and J 8 bases, with 15 bases left between them. CDR3: CASSERAGLGGYTF. The CDR3, as DNA: TGTGCCAGCAGTGAACGGGCAGGCTTGGGAGGCTACACCTTC.